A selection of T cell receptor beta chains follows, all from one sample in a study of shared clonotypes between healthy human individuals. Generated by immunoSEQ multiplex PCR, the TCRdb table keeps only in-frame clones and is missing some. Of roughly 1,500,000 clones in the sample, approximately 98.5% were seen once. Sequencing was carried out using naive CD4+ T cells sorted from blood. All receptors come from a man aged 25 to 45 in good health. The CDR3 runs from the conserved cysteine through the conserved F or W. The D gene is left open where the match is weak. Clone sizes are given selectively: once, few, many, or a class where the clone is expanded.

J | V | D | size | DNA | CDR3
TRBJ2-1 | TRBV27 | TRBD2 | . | TGTGCCAGCAGTCTATCTAGCGGGGACTCCTACAATGAGCAGTTCTTC | CASSLSSGDSYNEQFF
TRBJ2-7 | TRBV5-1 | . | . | TGCGCCAGCAGCTTGCAACGGGTACAGACCTACGAGCAGTACTTC | CASSLQRVQTYEQYF
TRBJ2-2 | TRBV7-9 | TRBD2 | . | TGTGCCAGCAGCCCGGGGGGGCCGAGCACCGGGGAGCTGTTTTTT | CASSPGGPSTGELFF
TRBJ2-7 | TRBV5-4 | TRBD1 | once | TGTGCCAGCAGCAAGGGACAGGGCGAGCAGTACTTC | CASSKGQGEQYF
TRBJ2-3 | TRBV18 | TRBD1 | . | TGTGCCAGCTCACCCCGGACAGGGGGCTTGGCAGATACGCAGTATTTT | CASSPRTGGLADTQYF
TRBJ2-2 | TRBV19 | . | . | TGTGCCAGTAGTTTACTTGGACAAACCGGGGAGCTGTTTTTT | CASSLLGQTGELFF
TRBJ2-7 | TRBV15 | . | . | TGTGCCACCAGCAGAGCCCGGGGGCGGGAGAACGAGCAGTACTTC | CATSRARGRENEQYF
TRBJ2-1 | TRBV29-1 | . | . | TGCAGCGTTGAGGGAGCGCACTATGAGCAGTTCTTC | CSVEGAHYEQFF
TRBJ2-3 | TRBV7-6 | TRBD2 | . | TGTGCCAGCAGCCCTACTCCGGGACTAGCGGGTGAGGGCGCAGATACGCAGTATTTT | CASSPTPGLAGEGADTQYF
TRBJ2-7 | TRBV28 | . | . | TGTGCCAGCAGCCCTACTACCGGGAGTAACTACGAGCAGTACTTC | CASSPTTGSNYEQYF
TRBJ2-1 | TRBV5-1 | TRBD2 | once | TGCGCCAGCAGCTCTTCACTAGCGGGAGAATACAATGAGCAGTTCTTC | CASSSSLAGEYNEQFF
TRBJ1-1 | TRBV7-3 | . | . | TGTGCCAGCAGCCCTCAATCGGGCCCGCCTTATGAAGCTTTCTTT | CASSPQSGPPYEAFF
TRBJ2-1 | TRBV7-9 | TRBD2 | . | TGTGCCAGCAGCCCCAATAGCGGGAGCCCCTACAATGAGCAGTTCTTC | CASSPNSGSPYNEQFF
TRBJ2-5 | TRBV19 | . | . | TGTGCCAGTAGTATAGGGACGGGACAAGAGACCCAGTACTTC | CASSIGTGQETQYF
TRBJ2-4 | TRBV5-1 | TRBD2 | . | TGCGCCAGCAGCTTGGCTATTACTAGCGGCAGGGCCAAAAACATTCAGTACTTC | CASSLAITSGRAKNIQYF
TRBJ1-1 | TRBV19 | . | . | TGTGCCAGTAGTTTAAGGGAGGGGCGTACTGCTTTCTTT | CASSLREGRTAFF
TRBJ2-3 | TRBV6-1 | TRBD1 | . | TGTGCCAGCAGGATAACAGGGGGCGCATCAGATACGCAGTATTTT | CASRITGGASDTQYF
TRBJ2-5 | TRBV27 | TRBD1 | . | TGTGCCAGCAGTTTAGGAATCGGAGCAGGGGGATCTCGAGAGACCCAGTACTTC | CASSLGIGAGGSRETQYF
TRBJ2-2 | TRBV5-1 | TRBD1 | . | TGCGCCAGCAGCTCCTCAAACAGGGGTAGGGCCCCCGGGGAGCTGTTTTTT | CASSSSNRGRAPGELFF
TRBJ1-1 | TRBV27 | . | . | TGTGCCAGCAGGTACAGGGAGAACACTGAAGCTTTCTTT | CASRYRENTEAFF
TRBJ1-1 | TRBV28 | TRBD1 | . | TGTGCCAGCAGGACGACAGGGCAGAACACTGAAGCTTTCTTT | CASRTTGQNTEAFF
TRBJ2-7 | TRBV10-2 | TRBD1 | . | TGCGCCAGCAGCCGGGACAGGGGCTACGAGCAGTACTTC | CASSRDRGYEQYF
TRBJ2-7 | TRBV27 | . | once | TGTGCCAGCAGTGCCCACCCGCGGAAGAGAGACTCCTACGAGCAGTACTTC | CASSAHPRKRDSYEQYF
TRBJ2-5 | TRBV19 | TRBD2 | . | TGTGCCAGTAGGACCGGGACTAGCGGGGCCCAAGAGACCCAGTACTTC | CASRTGTSGAQETQYF
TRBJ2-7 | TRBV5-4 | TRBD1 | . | TGTGCCAGCACGACAGGGAAGTTTACCGAGCAGTACTTC | CASTTGKFTEQYF
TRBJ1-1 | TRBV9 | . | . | TGTGCCAGCAGCGAGGGGGTGTGGGCTCGGAACACTGAAGCTTTCTTT | CASSEGVWARNTEAFF
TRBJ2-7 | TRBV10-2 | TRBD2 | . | TGCGCCAGCAGTGATGGGACAGGGGTGGTTGGCAATGGGACTAGCGGGAGATCGCCCTACGAGCAGTACTTC | CASSDGTGVVGNGTSGRSPYEQYF
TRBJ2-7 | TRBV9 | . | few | TGTGCCAGCAGCCCAAACCAGCGGAGCCTCTACGAGCAGTACTTC | CASSPNQRSLYEQYF
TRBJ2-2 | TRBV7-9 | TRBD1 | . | TGTGCCAGCAGCTTCACAGGGGGAATTGACACCGGGGAGCTGTTTTTT | CASSFTGGIDTGELFF
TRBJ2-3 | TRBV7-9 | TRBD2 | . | TGTGCCAGCAGCCTACAATTAGCTAGCGGGAGCACAGATACGCAGTATTTT | CASSLQLASGSTDTQYF
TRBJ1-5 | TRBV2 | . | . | TGTGCCAGCAGAAAACAGGATCTCGGTCAGCCCCAGCATTTT | CASRKQDLGQPQHF
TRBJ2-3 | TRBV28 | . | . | TGTGCCAGCAACACAAACACAGATACGCAGTATTTT | CASNTNTDTQYF
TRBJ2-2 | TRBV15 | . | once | TGTGCCACCAGGCTTTACGGGCTCTCGAACACCGGGGAGCTGTTTTTT | CATRLYGLSNTGELFF
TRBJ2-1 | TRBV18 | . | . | TGTGCCAGCTCACCGACCTCCCTAGTTACCAATGAGCAGTTCTTC | CASSPTSLVTNEQFF
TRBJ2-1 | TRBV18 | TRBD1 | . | TGTGCCAGCTCACCACGGGACAGATACAATGAGCAGTTCTTC | CASSPRDRYNEQFF
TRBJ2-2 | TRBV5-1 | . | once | TGCGCCAGCAGCTTGTCTGCCGGGGTCGGTAACACCGGGGAGCTGTTTTTT | CASSLSAGVGNTGELFF
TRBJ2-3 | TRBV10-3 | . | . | TGTGCCACGTCGGGCGTCAGGGTGGCGCAGTATTTT | CATSGVRVAQYF
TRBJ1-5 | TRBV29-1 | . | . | TGCAGCGTTGTAGGGTTGTCCGGACAGCCCCAGCATTTT | CSVVGLSGQPQHF
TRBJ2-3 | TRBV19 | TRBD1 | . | TGTGCCAGTACCGCCCTGGACAGGGGATACCCAGATACGCAGTATTTT | CASTALDRGYPDTQYF
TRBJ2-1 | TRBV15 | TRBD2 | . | TGTGCCACCAGCAGAGATTATCGGGAGGGCCCGTACAATGAGCAGTTCTTC | CATSRDYREGPYNEQFF
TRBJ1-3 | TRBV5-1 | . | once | TGCGCCAGCAGCTTGGAGCGCTCTGGAAACACCATATATTTT | CASSLERSGNTIYF
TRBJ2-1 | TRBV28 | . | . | TGTGCCGCCCGATCCACCGGGACACCTCCGAATGAGCAGTTCTTC | CAARSTGTPPNEQFF
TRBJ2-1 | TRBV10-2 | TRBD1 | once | TGCGCCAGCAGTGAGTCGTACAGGGGATATGAGCAGTTCTTC | CASSESYRGYEQFF
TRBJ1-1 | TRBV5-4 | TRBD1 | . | TGTGCCAGCAGCCCGCTGACAGGGGCTGTGAACACTGAAGCTTTCTTT | CASSPLTGAVNTEAFF
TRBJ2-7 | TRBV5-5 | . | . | TGTGCCAGCAGCTTAATCGCACTTGCAAAACCCTCCTACGAGCAGTACTTC | CASSLIALAKPSYEQYF
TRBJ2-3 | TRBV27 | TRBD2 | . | TGTGCCAGCATCGGGGGGAGACTAGCGACCGATACGCAGTATTTT | CASIGGRLATDTQYF
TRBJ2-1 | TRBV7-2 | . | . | TGTGCCAGCAGCTTAGCTCTGTTAGCCTTCAAGGCGGAGCAGTTCTTC | CASSLALLAFKAEQFF
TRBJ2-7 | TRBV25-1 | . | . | TGTGCCAGCAGTGAATCCCCTGGGCAGGGGTCCTACGAGCAGTACTTC | CASSESPGQGSYEQYF